The source of this TCR beta chain is a study of PD-L1 blockade in urothelial cancer. Overall study: About 90% of the 29 patients were males with bladder-origin urothelial cancer. Blood yielded a median of approximately 130,000 T cells per sample.

Looked up from germline, CDR1 is SGHNT and CDR2 is YYREEE (reference sequence). The CDR3 spans 17 residues. The J segment lost 5 bases and the V segment lost 4 bases, leaving 15 bases of the junction unmatched. The data were produced by immunoSEQ multiplex PCR, yet TCRdb's version contains in-frame clones alone and is incomplete. The sample holds 29,000 or so clones, about 87% seen once. Patients suffered from locally advanced or metastatic urothelial carcinoma. Pretreatment and on-treatment samples were taken, numbering 1 to 8 per patient. The source is a man aged 50 to 60 with urothelial cancer. The sequences come from PBMCs, collected around atezolizumab (anti-PD-L1) treatment. This sequence joins TRBV5-4 and TRBJ1-2; 9 bases line up with TRBD1. The CDR3 nucleotides are TGTGCCAGCAGCCTCTCACTTCCACAGGGGGCGGGTTATGGCTACACCTTC. Its protein is CASSLSLPQGAGYGYTF.